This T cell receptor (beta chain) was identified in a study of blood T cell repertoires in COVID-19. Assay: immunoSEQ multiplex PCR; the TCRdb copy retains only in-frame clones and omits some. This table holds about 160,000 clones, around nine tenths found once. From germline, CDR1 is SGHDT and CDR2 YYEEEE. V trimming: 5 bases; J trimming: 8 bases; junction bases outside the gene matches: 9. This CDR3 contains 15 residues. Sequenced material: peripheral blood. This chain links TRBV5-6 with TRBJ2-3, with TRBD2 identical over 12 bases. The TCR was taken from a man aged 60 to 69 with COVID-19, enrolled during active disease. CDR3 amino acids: CASRQLAGGSGTQYF. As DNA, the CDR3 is TGTGCCAGCAGACAACTAGCGGGAGGTTCTGGTACGCAGTATTTT.